This T cell receptor beta chain was sequenced during a study of identical twins. Whole-study results and caveats: Modelling approaches yielded underestimates of out-of-frame TCR alpha sharing between monozygotic twins. Within cord blood, abundant beta clonotypes carried fewer insertions, but memory repertoires showed no such trend.

This clonotype was seen ten or more times. Its antigen is currently unknown. TCRdb redid the calling of the 5' RACE reads with MiXCR, one entry per CDR3 protein. Among roughly 1.6 million distinct CDR3 sequences listed, under 35% were seen once. This CDR3 has 12 amino acids. V gave up 2 bases and J gave up 0 bases, with 4 bases separating them. Germline CDR1 is DFQATT and CDR2 is SNEGSKA (reference sequence). The TCR was taken from a newborn girl in good health. The sample taken for sequencing was cord blood. The genes are TRBV20-1 and TRBJ2-5; D gene uncertain. CDR3 region: CSARPYQETQYF. CDR3 sequence (DNA): TGCAGTGCTAGACCGTACCAAGAGACCCAGTACTTC.